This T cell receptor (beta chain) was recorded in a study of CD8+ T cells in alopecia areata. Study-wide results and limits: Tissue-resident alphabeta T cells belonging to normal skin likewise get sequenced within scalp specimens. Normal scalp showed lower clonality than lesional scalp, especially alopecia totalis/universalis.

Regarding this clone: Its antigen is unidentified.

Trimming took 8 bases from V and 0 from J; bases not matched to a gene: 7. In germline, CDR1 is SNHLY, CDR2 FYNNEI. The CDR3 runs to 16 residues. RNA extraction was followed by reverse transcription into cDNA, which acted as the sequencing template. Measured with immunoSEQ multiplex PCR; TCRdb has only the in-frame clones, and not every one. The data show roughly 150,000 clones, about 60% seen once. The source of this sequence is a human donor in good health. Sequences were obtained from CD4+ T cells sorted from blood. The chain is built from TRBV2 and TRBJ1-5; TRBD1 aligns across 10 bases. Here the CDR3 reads CASCCGTGVSNQPQHF. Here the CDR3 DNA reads TGTGCCAGCTGTTGTGGGACAGGGGTTAGCAATCAGCCCCAGCATTTT.